The 31 T cell receptor beta chains below were found in one sample sequenced in a study of CD8 T cells in ankylosing spondylitis. These receptors' antigens are unknown. The study, taken as a whole, reports: The study identified a TCR beta motif of under 10 highly homologous variants that appeared characteristic of ankylosing spondylitis blood.

TCRdb redid the calling of the 5' RACE reads with MiXCR, one entry per CDR3 protein. This table has 130,000 or so distinct CDR3 sequences, about 15% appearing once. Sequencing was carried out using blood, either unsorted or a sorted T cell fraction (not recorded which). The source of these receptors is a male donor with ankylosing spondylitis.

This clonotype was counted between two and nine times. The genes are TRBV12-3 or TRBV12-4 and TRBJ2-4, with D perhaps matching TRBD2 (6 bases). V lost 6 bases and J lost 3, with 6 bases in between. The length of the CDR3 is 12 residues. CDR3 loop: CASRDYKNIQYF. The CDR3 bases are TGTGCCAGCAGGGACTACAAAAACATTCAGTACTTC.

The chain employs TRBV10-3 and TRBJ2-1; 8 positions agree with TRBD2. The CDR3 has 17 residues. The V gene end was trimmed by 1 base and the J gene end by 8 bases; junction bases not matched to a gene: 13. Germline V gene lookup returns CDR1 ENHRY and CDR2 SYGVKD. CDR3 in DNA: TGTGCCATCAGTGAGTACCCGTCGGGACTAGATGTCGATGAGCAGTTCTTC. This sequence encodes CAISEYPSGLDVDEQFF.

CDR3 in amino acids: CASSWSGYEQYF. Written as DNA, the CDR3 is TGTGCCAGCAGCTGGAGCGGGTACGAGCAGTACTTC. This chain links TRBV7-2 with TRBJ2-7; D is possibly TRBD2 (6 bases). Trimming took off 4 bases at V and 4 bases at J, with 8 bases between the two ends. CDR1 is SGHTA and CDR2 is FQGNSA in the germline V gene. The CDR3 runs to 12 residues.

This clonotype was observed a few times. V usage is TRBV19 and J usage is TRBJ2-1; unclear D gene. Trimming took 3 bases from V and 0 from J, leaving 9 bases between them. CDR3 length: 15 residues. The germline V gene encodes CDR1 LNHDA and CDR2 SQIVND (reference sequence). CDR3 amino acids: CASSIGTSSYNEQFF. The CDR3 coding sequence is TGTGCCAGTAGTATCGGCACGAGCTCCTACAATGAGCAGTTCTTC.

This clonotype was observed a handful of times. This chain joins TRBV24-1 and TRBJ1-1, with a tentative D call TRBD1 (6 bases). Trimming took 8 bases from V and 0 from J, leaving 9 bases between them. The CDR3 is 13 amino acids. Germline V gene sequence: CDR1 KGHDR, CDR2 SFDVKD. CDR3 loop: CATTQGMNTEAFF. DNA of the CDR3: TGTGCCACCACCCAGGGGATGAACACTGAAGCTTTCTTT.

On this clonotype: A much bigger clone sits one base away, suggesting this may be a read error. The V call is TRBV27, the J call TRBJ2-3, with unresolved D. CDR1 is MNHEY and CDR2 is SMNVEV in the germline V gene (reference sequence). Trimming took off 2 bases at V and 5 bases at J, with 2 bases between the two ends. This CDR3 spans 11 amino acids. The CDR3 here is CASSLKDTQYF. The CDR3 DNA is TGTGCCAGCAGTTTAAAAGATACGCAGTATTTT.

This clonotype was counted between two and nine times. V gene TRBV5-1 combines with J gene TRBJ2-1; D is ambiguous. This CDR3 is built from 11 residues. Trimming shortened V by 0 bases and J by 10 bases, and 5 bases separated the two germline ends. The germline gives CDR1 SGHRS, CDR2 YFSETQ. The CDR3, as DNA: TGCGCCAGCAGCTTGGCCCGCGAGCAGTTCTTC. Its protein product is CASSLAREQFF.

This clonotype was detected many times. The J gene is TRBJ2-4, the V gene TRBV7-9, with 8 nucleotides matching TRBD1. Germline assignment: CDR1 SEHNR and CDR2 FQNEAQ (reference sequence). Trimming at V came to 3 bases and at J to 3 bases, leaving 1 base not matched to a gene. The CDR3 sequence is 14 residues long. The CDR3, as DNA: TGTGCCAGCAGCTTTACAGGGGGCAAAAACATTCAGTACTTC. The encoded protein is CASSFTGGKNIQYF.

This clonotype was counted between two and nine times. The chain carries TRBV27 and TRBJ2-5; 12 bases are shared with TRBD2. CDR1 and CDR2 (germline): MNHEY, SMNVEV (reference sequence). With V trimmed by 6 bases and J by 4 bases, 6 bases remained unmatched. CDR3 size: 15 residues. The CDR3 region is CASSLTTSGGETQYF. The CDR3 DNA reads TGTGCCAGCAGCCTGACGACTAGCGGGGGAGAGACCCAGTACTTC.

The table lists this clonotype with a few counts. Germline is not matched at one junction end, which may reflect a read error. The chain uses TRBV2 and TRBJ2-1, with D possibly matching TRBD2 (6 bases). CDR1 SNHLY and CDR2 FYNNEI come from the germline V gene. The CDR3 is 16 amino acids. This chain's CDR3 is CASSDPGLNLYNEQFF. As DNA, the CDR3 is TGTGCCAGTAGTGATCCGGGACTTAACCTCTACAATGAGCAGTTCTTC. Full variable domain (rest looked up from reference TRBV2 and TRBJ2-1): EPEVTQTPSHQVTQMGQEVILRCVPISNHLYFYWYRQILGQKVEFLVSFYNNEISEKSEIFDDQFSVERPDGSNFTLKIRSTKLEDSAMYFCASSDPGLNLYNEQFFGPGTRLTVL.

The DNA for the CDR3 is TGTGCCAGCAGTTGGGGACTAGCGGGAGGGCCATATGATACGCAGTATTTT. Translation gives CASSWGLAGGPYDTQYF. J is TRBJ2-3 and V is TRBV27; the match to TRBD2 covers 16 bases. V trimming: 4 bases; J trimming: 6 bases; junction bases outside the gene matches: 7. Germline V gene sequence: CDR1 MNHEY, CDR2 SMNVEV (reference sequence). The CDR3 contains 17 residues.

The V and J genes are TRBV7-2 and TRBJ1-2; tentatively, D is TRBD1 (5 bases). Per the germline V gene, CDR1 is SGHTA and CDR2 is FQGNSA. The germline V and J ends were trimmed by 5 bases and 0 bases, with 13 bases remaining between them. The CDR3 has 15 residues. This CDR3 is CASSPRDTPNYGYTF. In nucleotides, the CDR3 is TGTGCCAGCAGCCCCAGGGATACGCCTAACTATGGCTACACCTTC. The full variable domain, with the rest looked up from reference TRBV7-2 and TRBJ1-2, is GAGVSQSPSNKVTEKGKDVELRCDPISGHTALYWYRQSLGQGLEFLIYFQGNSAPDKSGLPSDRFSAERTGGSVSTLTIQRTQQEDSAVYLCASSPRDTPNYGYTFGSGTRLTVV.

The chain links TRBV28 to TRBJ1-2; D remains ambiguous. V was pared by 8 bases and J by 0 bases, with 10 bases between. The length of the CDR3 is 13 residues. The germline CDR1 and CDR2 sequences are MDHEN and SYDVKM. The CDR3 sequence is CASSVGANYGYTF. CDR3 nucleotides: TGTGCCAGCTCCGTCGGAGCTAACTATGGCTACACCTTC.

This clonotype was seen a few times. This chain uses TRBV4-3 with TRBJ2-5, with D maybe TRBD2 (5 bases). The CDR3 spans 14 residues. Trimming cost V 2 bases and J 2 bases, with 9 bases left between them. Germline assignment: CDR1 LGHNA and CDR2 YSLEER. The CDR3: CASSQPGTQETQYF. CDR3 DNA: TGCGCCAGCAGCCAACCGGGAACTCAAGAGACCCAGTACTTC.

In its sample, this clonotype was seen a few times. V is TRBV5-6 and J is TRBJ2-1; TRBD1 matches at 9 bases. With 4 bases clipped from V and 6 bases from J, the junction kept 5 bases outside the gene matches. CDR1 SGHDT and CDR2 YYEEEE come from the germline V gene. The CDR3 consists of 14 residues. CDR3 amino acids: CASSAGTGINEQFF. CDR3 in DNA: TGTGCCAGCAGCGCCGGGACAGGGATCAATGAGCAGTTCTTC.

The V and J genes are TRBV12-3 or TRBV12-4 and TRBJ1-1; D is perhaps TRBD1 (5 bases). Trimming shortened V by 1 base and J by 4 bases, and 10 bases separated the two germline ends. This CDR3 region has 14 residues. CDR3 coding DNA: TGTGCCAGCAGTTTAGTGGGGGGAGGCACTGAAGCTTTCTTT. This encodes CASSLVGGGTEAFF.

This clonotype was observed a handful of times. The chain carries TRBV7-3 and TRBJ2-2; D gene unclear. This CDR3 spans 13 amino acids. V was clipped by 5 bases and J by 6 bases, with 10 bases between them. CDR1 is SGHTA, CDR2 FQGTGA, per germline. The CDR3 loop is CASSTDKPGELFF. CDR3 nucleotides: TGTGCCAGCAGCACAGATAAGCCCGGGGAGCTGTTTTTT.

The chain combines TRBV6-2 or TRBV6-3 with TRBJ2-1; 8 bases are shared with TRBD2. Trimming removed 8 bases from V and 1 base from J; junction bases left unmatched: 4. CDR3 length: 14 amino acids. The germline V gene encodes CDR1 MNHEY and CDR2 SVGEGT. CDR3 nucleotide sequence: TGTGCCAGCCAAGCGGGAGATTCCTACAATGAGCAGTTCTTC. Protein sequence: CASQAGDSYNEQFF.

V gene TRBV5-6 combines with J gene TRBJ2-7; D unclear. Trimming left V 2 bases short and J 5 bases short, with 5 bases between. This CDR3 comprises 11 residues. The germline V gene has CDR1 SGHDT and CDR2 YYEEEE. The CDR3 protein is CASSFGNEQYF. The CDR3 coding sequence is TGTGCCAGCAGCTTCGGAAACGAGCAGTACTTC.

This clonotype was detected a few times. V and J are TRBV3-1 and TRBJ2-7; 14 bases agree with TRBD2. The CDR3 is made up of 20 amino acids. The ends lost 0 bases at V and 1 base at J; junction bases unmatched: 11. CDR1 and CDR2 from the germline V gene are LGHDT and YNNKEL (reference sequence). Here the CDR3 DNA reads TGTGCCAGCAGCCAAGATTCGCGGACTAGCGGGAGGCCTTTATCCTACGAGCAGTACTTC. Its protein product is CASSQDSRTSGRPLSYEQYF.

In its sample, this clonotype was seen a few times. The rearrangement uses TRBV6-2 or TRBV6-3 and TRBJ2-7, with D tentatively TRBD1 (6 bases). The V gene lost 2 bases and the J gene lost 3 bases, with 11 bases spanning the gap. CDR3 length: 14 amino acids. Germline loops: CDR1 MNHEY, CDR2 SVGEGT. The CDR3 DNA follows: TGTGCCAGCAGTTACCGGACAGCCTTCTACGAGCAGTACTTC. It codes for CASSYRTAFYEQYF.

V gene TRBV7-9 combines with J gene TRBJ2-1, with unresolved D. This CDR3 has 12 residues. Looked up from germline, CDR1 is SEHNR and CDR2 is FQNEAQ (reference sequence). The V end lost 4 bases, the J end lost 15 bases, and 16 bases lay between the germline ends. The CDR3 nucleotides are TGTGCCAGCAGCTCCGGTCACCCACATGGGTTCTTC. Encoded protein: CASSSGHPHGFF.

This clonotype was detected only a few times. The chain employs TRBV28 and TRBJ2-7, with TRBD2 matching over 8 bases. The CDR3 has 14 amino acids. CDR1 MDHEN and CDR2 SYDVKM come from the germline V gene. The V gene end was trimmed by 2 bases and the J gene end by 3 bases; junction bases not matched to a gene: 3. In nucleotides, the CDR3 is TGTGCCAGCAGTTTAATAACTAGCGGCTACGAGCAGTACTTC. It codes for CASSLITSGYEQYF.

This chain links TRBV29-1 with TRBJ2-1, with 13 bases fitting TRBD2. Germline-derived CDR1 and CDR2 are SQVTM and ANQGSEA. This CDR3 contains 19 residues. V shed 4 bases and J 5 bases; nucleotides not matched to a gene: 17. The CDR3 sequence is CSVVGHRTSGSTVNNEQFF. CDR3 bases: TGCAGCGTTGTGGGGCACAGGACTAGCGGGAGTACGGTTAACAATGAGCAGTTCTTC.

This rearrangement joins TRBV11-2 to TRBJ1-5, with 9 bases lining up with TRBD1. The CDR3 sequence is 19 residues long. The germline V gene has CDR1 SGHAT and CDR2 FQNNGV. With 5 bases clipped from V and 0 bases from J, the junction kept 14 bases outside the gene matches. For the CDR3, the DNA is TGTGCCAGCAGCCCGATCATGGGACAGGGAGCTTTTAGCAATCAGCCCCAGCATTTT. Encoded protein: CASSPIMGQGAFSNQPQHF. Supplemented by reference TRBV11-2 and TRBJ1-5, the full variable domain reads EAGVAQSPRYKIIEKRQSVAFWCNPISGHATLYWYQQILGQGPKLLIQFQNNGVVDDSQLPKDRFSAERLKGVDSTLKIQPAKLEDSAVYLCASSPIMGQGAFSNQPQHFGDGTRLSIL.

This clonotype occurred a few times. The rearrangement uses TRBV24-1 and TRBJ2-3, with TRBD1 identical over 8 bases. Germline trimming cut 1 base from V and 4 bases from J; bases unmatched to any gene: 3. The CDR3 covers 15 residues. CDR1 is KGHDR and CDR2 is SFDVKD in the germline V gene. CDR3 in DNA: TGTGCCACCAGTGATTTCCCCAGGGGGCCAGATACGCAGTATTTT. Translation: CATSDFPRGPDTQYF.

This clonotype was counted only a few times. The chain has TRBV4-1 and TRBJ2-7; 9 bases fit TRBD1. This CDR3 is built from 15 residues. Germline V gives CDR1 MGHRA, CDR2 YSYEKL. V gave up 2 bases and J gave up 1 base; unmatched junction bases: 3. CDR3 in DNA: TGCGCCAGCAGCCAACGGGGACAGGGATCCTACGAGCAGTACTTC. It yields the protein CASSQRGQGSYEQYF.

The chain employs TRBV28 and TRBJ2-1, with 8 nucleotides matching TRBD2. The CDR3 length is 15 residues. Unmatched junction bases numbered 7, after V lost 1 base and J lost 8 bases. CDR1 is MDHEN, CDR2 SYDVKM, per germline. CDR3 DNA: TGTGCCAGCAGTTTATACGGGAGGGCTCTCGATGAGCAGTTCTTC. This codes for CASSLYGRALDEQFF.

This chain joins TRBV2 and TRBJ1-5; 8 positions match TRBD1. Germline values: CDR1 SNHLY, CDR2 FYNNEI. This CDR3 has 15 amino acids. V shed 6 bases and J 0 bases; nucleotides not matched to a gene: 4. CDR3 region: CASRTGTGSNQPQHF. Here the CDR3 DNA reads TGTGCCAGCAGAACCGGGACAGGTAGCAATCAGCCCCAGCATTTT.

The chain carries TRBV4-3 and TRBJ2-2; D is uncertain. V was cut by 2 bases and J by 4 bases, with 8 bases left in between. This CDR3 comprises 14 residues. Germline CDR1 and CDR2: LGHNA and YSLEER. The CDR3: CASSQSTGTGELFF. CDR3 nucleotides: TGCGCCAGCAGCCAATCCACGGGCACCGGGGAGCTGTTTTTT.

The V gene is TRBV30, the J gene TRBJ2-2; no clear D gene. The CDR3 covers 12 residues. Germline V gene sequence: CDR1 GTSNPN, CDR2 SVGIG (reference sequence). Trimming took 4 bases from V and 6 from J, leaving 9 bases between them. DNA for the CDR3: TGTGCCTGGATAACTCTAGCCGGGGAGCTGTTTTTT. Its translation: CAWITLAGELFF. The full variable domain, its missing parts supplied by reference TRBV30 and TRBJ2-2, is SQTIHQWPATLVQPVGSPLSLECTVEGTSNPNLYWYRQAAGRGLQLLFYSVGIGQISSEVPQNLSASRPQDRQFILSSKKLLLSDSGFYLCAWITLAGELFFGEGSRLTVL.